This entry describes one T cell receptor beta chain. TCR beta CDR3 region amplification was performed from RNA transcripts. The HTBI primer set was used in a first-round RT-PCR of the TCR CDR3. MiXCR was run by TCRdb on the multiplex PCR reads, yielding one entry per CDR3 protein. The repertoire holds roughly 800,000 distinct CDR3 sequences, with roughly 40% as singletons. These data come from a study of T cells in Graves' hyperthyroidism and ophthalmopathy. Graves' hyperthyroidism qualified as stable when ophthalmopathy did not progress within 18 months. The sequencing input was blood. This TCR was sampled from a man between 18 and 35 years old with Graves' hyperthyroidism.

CDR3 amino acids: CASSRGQVSAEAFF. DNA of the CDR3: TGTGCCAGCAGCCGGGGACAAGTAAGCGCTGAAGCTTTCTTT. The chain joins TRBV3-1 to TRBJ1-1; D perhaps matches TRBD1 (6 bases). V lost 4 bases to trimming and J lost 6 bases, with 15 bases between them. Germline values: CDR1 LGHDT, CDR2 YNNKEL (reference sequence). The CDR3 is 14 amino acids.